This T cell receptor beta chain was obtained from a study of blood T cell repertoires in COVID-19 (dated by TCRdb to about 2020). Broadly, across the study: The collaborator samples originated in the United States, Italy and Spain and spanned the acute and convalescent phases of COVID-19. The material from the prospective study consisted of cDNA or gDNA derived from T cells, B-cell-depleted T cells, or PBMCs. Subjects who had been exposed to COVID-19, were actively infected with it, or had recovered from it provided the deeply sampled blood TCRbeta repertoires that made up the dataset. The repertoires were released in a freely available public database meant as a resource for research on the immune response to SARS-CoV-2. The samples were drawn from two sources: the first 160 participants of the ongoing ImmuneRACE study, and over 1,000 subjects contributed by 6 global collaborators. The sample metadata nearly always contained a de-identified subject ID, COVID-19 status, age in years and sex. Where HLA class I and class II types were available, the types were taken from metadata supplied by the sample provider, not from assay-based typing.

The immunoSEQ Assay, a bias-controlled multiplex PCR, was used to amplify TCRbeta CDR3 regions from genomic DNA. Per the authors' processing: Within the assay, amplification of reference gene primers was used to estimate how many nucleated cells each sample contained. To quantify the absolute abundance of each unique TCRbeta CDR3 rearrangement, sequence reads were collapsed and filtered. For each sample, productive Simpson clonality was calculated as the square root of Simpson's diversity index across productive rearrangements. The clones in this table, taken by TCRdb from immuneACCESS, are in-frame only. Not every clone is retained; where verified, under half of the shortfall comes from an unresolved V gene, and the cause of the rest is unknown. From that table come the V and J calls and clone size; the DNA was used to work out D and trimming. Counted in this sample were around 130,000 clones; approximately 92% of them appeared once. The ten largest clonotypes hold about 29% of the sample.

This clone was seen a few times. The antigen it binds to is not known. The input lacks base qualities; no much larger clone sits a single base away. Broader findings and caveats from the paper: The amount of clinical and demographic metadata varied by source and participant and was provided uncurated.

Each collaborating institution followed its own protocols to collect whole blood in K2EDTA tubes. For TCRbeta analysis, collaborator samples were shipped as frozen whole blood, as isolated PBMCs, or as DNA extracted from either sample type. Sequencing was carried out using peripheral blood. This TCR was recovered from an older man with active or convalescent COVID-19.

The DNA sequence reads TGTGCCAGCTCCCTGGACAGTTCTAATGAAAAACTGTTTTTT. It codes for CASSLDSSNEKLFF. This receptor chain uses TRBV18 and TRBJ1-4, with a weak D call of TRBD1 (6 bases match). Between the V and J ends, shortened by 6 bases and 3 bases respectively, the junction contains 11 bases. CDR1 and CDR2, looked up from the germline V gene, are KGHSH and LQKENI. The CDR3 measures 14 amino acids from cysteine to phenylalanine. Only the CDR3 DNA is retained, 42 bases long and in frame from the first base.